This T cell receptor (beta chain) was recovered during a study of identical twins. General study findings and limits: Excess twin sharing in beta out-of-frame sequences was weaker.

As concerns this clonotype: Its target is not known.

Germline values: CDR1 SGHDN, CDR2 FVKESK. Trimming removed 0 bases at V and 9 bases at J, with 18 bases between. The CDR3 covers 16 residues. Each cDNA held unique molecular identifiers, and template switching gave it a universal primer site. TCRdb reprocessed the 5' RACE reads with MiXCR, giving one entry per CDR3 protein. The profile covers 450,000 or so distinct CDR3 sequences, with 14% appearing a single time and roughly 0.5% taken by the ten largest. In addition, the sample was reused for a study of yellow fever vaccine responses in identical twins.

The sequence derives from a woman aged 18 to 35 in good health. Sequenced material: CD4+ T cells sorted from blood. The rearrangement joins TRBV14 to TRBJ2-1, with D unresolved. CDR3 protein: CASSQEGAIRRFEQFF. Written as DNA, the CDR3 is TGTGCCAGCAGCCAAGAAGGCGCGATCAGACGTTTTGAGCAGTTCTTC.